The sequence of this T cell receptor (beta chain) was determined in a study of T cells in Graves' hyperthyroidism and ophthalmopathy (dated by TCRdb to between 2018 and 2020). In terms of the full investigation: Peripheral blood samples were taken at initial diagnosis, before any treatment was given. TCR V-J signatures able to tell the groups apart were searched for in a discovery cohort of some 100 patients, of whom roughly 42 had Graves' ophthalmopathy and roughly 59 had stable Graves' hyperthyroidism. Whether ophthalmopathy could be predicted prospectively was tested in an independent validation cohort made up of under 20 hyperthyroidism patients plus 17 patients who later progressed to ophthalmopathy. For training and testing, the 100 or so patients in the discovery cohort were randomly divided in a 7:3 ratio. In over five Graves' hyperthyroidism patients, the study also compared T-cell repertoires from thyroid tissue with T-cell repertoires from blood. Following sampling, methimazole starting at 30 mg daily was given to hyperthyroidism patients, and high-dose intravenous methylprednisolone was given to ophthalmopathy patients. The paper reports TCR Vbeta CDR3 sequencing of some 140 peripheral blood samples: fewer than 50 ophthalmopathy, about 75 hyperthyroidism and approximately 17 progressor patients. Overall study outcomes, separate from this receptor: Most expanded thyroid clonotypes (frequency above 0.001) were also detected in blood, suggesting blood repertoires may reflect thyroid immune responses. No statistical method was used to set the sample size in advance, and investigators knew the group allocation. During validation, the model predicted progression to ophthalmopathy a median of about 5.9 months ahead of onset, with just under 71% sensitivity and around 73% specificity. A model built on a 13 V-J signature distinguished ophthalmopathy from stable hyperthyroidism, reaching 85% to 90% sensitivity and about 81% specificity in cross-validation and 80%/75% in testing.

This clonotype showed up just a few times. Its antigen remains unidentified. The record has no base qualities; no much larger clone is one base away. The hyperthyroidism patients were between 18 and 65 years old and newly diagnosed, with a disease duration of less than 2 months. The study excluded patients with uncontrolled infections, other autoimmune diseases, pregnancy or lactation. Diagnoses were established on the basis of clinical symptoms, serum thyroxine and TRAb, thyroid ultrasound, and orbital computed tomography. Blood from progressor patients was collected at the time of first diagnosis with hyperthyroidism, before any ophthalmopathy symptoms had appeared. PBMCs were separated from roughly 10 ml of fresh peripheral blood using Ficoll-Paque density gradient centrifugation. Patients classed as progressors first received a Graves' hyperthyroidism diagnosis and then went on to develop ophthalmopathy during follow-up. Trizol reagent was used to extract total RNA, and RNA quality was then checked on an Agilent 2100 Bioanalyzer.

The TCR beta CDR3 regions were amplified from RNA transcripts. The TCR CDR3 was subjected to a first round of RT-PCR using the HTBI primer set and the Qiagen OneStep RT-PCR kit. A second multiplex PCR round built the libraries, followed by size selection and purification. Sequencing of the libraries was done on an Illumina HiSeq2000 using paired-end 100 bp reads. The authors processed their data as follows. Raw data were processed with SOAPnuke, discarding reads with adapters, uncalled bases, mean Phred below 15, or no exact constant-primer or identifier match. High-quality paired reads were merged using COPE v1.2.5, and each unique nucleotide sequence was defined as a clonotype. MiTCR v1.1 was used to align clonotypes to the IMGT TRBV, TRBD and TRBJ reference segments. The analysis included only V-J combinations with a frequency above 0.0001, which together covered about 99% of the repertoires. A TCS score was defined as the ratio between F50 (clonal expansion) and ExV (chaos), using BLOSUM62-based TCRdist between CDR3 peptides within each V-J. Welch's t-statistics and random forest reduced roughly 500 V-J features to 13, which were used in a naive Bayes classifier (R e1071). TCRdb reprocessed the public reads (quality trimming at Q25 with fastp, clone calling with MiXCR) and kept in-frame beta chains. Rows with a matching CDR3 protein are joined into one entry that keeps the most common DNA and genes. The authors' filters were not applied to this entry. The sample table records approximately 720,000 distinct CDR3 sequences; approximately 19% of these occur just once. The ten largest account for over 15% of the sample.

The receptor was derived from a woman between 45 and 60 years old with Graves' hyperthyroidism that later progressed to Graves' ophthalmopathy. Sequenced material: blood.

The DNA sequence is given as TGTGCCAGTAGTACAAGGAGGGCCTACTCTGGGGCCAACGTCCTGACTTTC. It is translated as CASSTRRAYSGANVLTF. The rearrangement joined TRBV19 to TRBJ2-6; TRBD2 is a weak D gene call, 6 bases matching. The junction carries 13 bases between V and J, which are trimmed by 4 bases and 0 bases respectively. CDR1 and CDR2, per the germline V gene (reference sequence), are LNHDA and SQIVND. Counted from cysteine to phenylalanine, this CDR3 has 17 amino acids. The kept DNA is CDR3 alone, 51 bases in frame from the first base.